Below, 19 T cell receptor beta chains from the same sample are listed, as sequenced in a study of T cell responses to AZD1222 COVID-19 vaccine. Libraries were prepared by immunoSEQ multiplex PCR; TCRdb keeps only in-frame clonotypes and omits some of them. Here the sample spans some 99,000 clones, 70% to 90% being singletons. The sequencing used peripheral blood, collected on day 0 of AZD1222 vaccination. The receptors come from an adult in good health.

In regard to this clone: The junction and the germline gene differ at one end; a read error may be behind it. V and J are TRBV6-5 and TRBJ2-1, with D maybe TRBD2 (7 bases). Germline values: CDR1 MNHEY, CDR2 SVGAGI. This CDR3 comprises 12 residues. CDR3 DNA sequence: TGTGCCAGCACCGACGGTTCGGGGGGCCACCTCTTC. This translates into CASTDGSGGHLF.

The rearrangement links TRBV11-3 to TRBJ2-1; 7 bases agree with TRBD2. CDR1 is SGHNT, CDR2 YENEEA, per germline. Trimming cost V 5 bases and J 7 bases; bases outside gene matches: 8. This CDR3 region has 14 residues. CDR3 sequence: CASSLHGGGNEQFF. CDR3 DNA: TGTGCCAGCAGCCTCCACGGGGGAGGGAATGAGCAGTTCTTC.

This CDR3 reads CAQRQGQGINEKLFF. The CDR3 DNA reads TGTGCCCAGCGCCAAGGACAGGGGATTAATGAAAAACTGTTTTTT. The chain is built from TRBV2 and TRBJ1-4; 9 bases are shared with TRBD1. Trimming at V came to 11 bases and at J to 4 bases, leaving 11 bases not matched to a gene. Germline lookup yields CDR1 SNHLY and CDR2 FYNNEI. The CDR3 is made up of 15 amino acids.

This clone has a count of ten or more. J is TRBJ1-2 and V is TRBV7-2; TRBD1 agrees at 7 bases. Germline CDR1 reads SGHTA; CDR2 reads FQGNSA. This CDR3 has 15 amino acids. Trimming at V came to 5 bases and at J to 4 bases, leaving 10 bases not matched to a gene. This CDR3 is CASSLRQGWPYGYTF. In DNA, the CDR3 is TGTGCCAGCAGCCTCAGACAGGGTTGGCCCTATGGCTACACCTTC.

The chain links TRBV24-1 to TRBJ1-4; no reliable D call. CDR1 and CDR2 (germline): KGHDR, SFDVKD. The CDR3 is 11 amino acids. The ends were cut back, 4 bases at V and 10 bases at J, with 6 bases in the middle. This CDR3 reads CATSDRRKLFF. CDR3 DNA: TGTGCCACCAGTGACAGAAGAAAACTGTTTTTT.

The chain combines TRBV7-6 with TRBJ1-6, with D hard to call. From germline, CDR1 is SGHVS and CDR2 FNYEAQ. V lost 6 bases and J lost 7, with 16 bases in between. The CDR3 sequence is 15 residues long. The CDR3 region has the DNA TGTGCCAGCAGTCTCGGGCCACCCGGGAATTCACCCCTCCACTTT. Translating gives CASSLGPPGNSPLHF. Full variable domain (remainder filled in from reference TRBV7-6 and TRBJ1-6): GAGVSQSPRYKVTKRGQDVALRCDPISGHVSLYWYRQALGQGPEFLTYFNYEAQQDKSGLPNDRFSAERPEGSISTLTIQRTEQRDSAMYRCASSLGPPGNSPLHFGNGTRLTVT.

The chain combines TRBV19 with TRBJ2-1; TRBD1 or TRBD2 may be the D gene (5 bases each). The CDR3 length is 15 residues. Germline values: CDR1 LNHDA, CDR2 SQIVND (reference sequence). V was pared by 4 bases and J by 7 bases, with 17 bases between. CDR3 amino acids: CASSRIGTTPNEQFF. The CDR3 DNA reads TGTGCCAGTAGTAGGATCGGGACCACACCAAATGAGCAGTTCTTC.

The chain links TRBV21-1 to TRBJ1-3. TRBV21-1 is assigned pseudogene status. This CDR3 contains 17 residues. The CDR3 DNA sequence: TGTGCCAGCAACACCCCCGGGGGAAAAGATGCTGGAAACACCATATATTTT. This gives the protein CASNTPGGKDAGNTIYF.

This chain links TRBV27 with TRBJ1-1; possibly TRBD1 for D (5 bases). This CDR3 comprises 14 residues. Germline V gene data show CDR1 as MNHEY and CDR2 as SMNVEV (reference sequence). V dropped 1 base and J dropped 4 bases, with 10 bases sitting between them. This CDR3 is CASSLYAGGTEAFF. CDR3 sequence (DNA): TGTGCCAGCAGTTTATATGCCGGGGGCACTGAAGCTTTCTTT.

The chain recombines TRBV6-5 with TRBJ2-3; D not certain. V was cut by 4 bases and J by 4 bases, with 12 bases left in between. Germline values: CDR1 MNHEY, CDR2 SVGAGI. The CDR3 loop spans 14 amino acids. CDR3 sequence reads: CASSSNRGADTQYF. DNA of the CDR3: TGTGCCAGCAGTTCGAATCGCGGCGCAGATACGCAGTATTTT.

CDR3 nucleotide sequence: TGTGCCACCAGTGAACCCGGGCCCACCGGCGAGCAGTACTTC. The encoded protein is CATSEPGPTGEQYF. This rearrangement joins TRBV24-1 to TRBJ2-7; D unresolved. Germline CDR1 and CDR2: KGHDR and SFDVKD. The V gene lost 4 bases and the J gene lost 6 bases, with 15 bases spanning the gap. The CDR3 is made up of 14 amino acids.

The chain recombines TRBV10-3 with TRBJ2-3, with unresolved D. Trimming cost V 3 bases and J 3 bases, with 7 bases left between them. The CDR3 covers 13 residues. CDR1 and CDR2 (germline): ENHRY, SYGVKD. This CDR3 is CAISEAITDTQYF. The CDR3 nucleotides are TGTGCCATCAGTGAAGCAATAACAGATACGCAGTATTTT.

The chain links TRBV11-2 to TRBJ1-1; no firm D call. Germline CDR1 SGHAT, CDR2 FQNNGV. Trimming removed 1 base at V and 11 bases at J, with 8 bases between. The CDR3 is 11 residues long. The CDR3 loop is CASSLGKLAFF. The DNA of the CDR3 is TGTGCCAGCAGCTTAGGCAAGTTGGCTTTCTTT.

The genes are TRBV6-5 and TRBJ1-1; D is unclear. The V end lost 7 bases, the J end lost 0 bases, and 15 bases lay between the germline ends. This CDR3 is 15 amino acids long. Germline CDR1 MNHEY, CDR2 SVGAGI. The CDR3 loop reads CASTTSLTMNTEAFF. CDR3 in DNA: TGTGCCAGCACCACATCCCTGACCATGAACACTGAAGCTTTCTTT.

V and J are TRBV14 and TRBJ1-1; 7 bases fit TRBD1. There are 16 residues in the CDR3. Germline CDR1 SGHDN, CDR2 FVKESK. The ends lost 0 bases at V and 1 base at J; junction bases unmatched: 5. The CDR3 loop reads CASSQDQGGENTEAFF. For the CDR3, the DNA is TGTGCCAGCAGCCAAGATCAGGGGGGTGAGAACACTGAAGCTTTCTTT.

This chain joins TRBV7-8 and TRBJ1-1; D is ambiguous. Per the germline V gene, CDR1 is SGHVS and CDR2 is FQNEAQ. V was pared by 7 bases and J by 1 base, with 13 bases between. There are 14 residues in the CDR3. DNA of the CDR3: TGTGCCAGCACCCCCGGGTTAGCGAACACTGAAGCTTTCTTT. Residues: CASTPGLANTEAFF. The complete variable domain, with remaining parts taken from reference TRBV7-8 and TRBJ1-1, reads GAGVSQSPRYKVAKRGQDVALRCDPISGHVSLFWYQQALGQGPEFLTYFQNEAQLDKSGLPSDRFFAERPEGSVSTLKIQRTQQEDSAVYLCASTPGLANTEAFFGQGTRLTVV.

The chain uses TRBV9 and TRBJ2-1, with D possibly TRBD1 on 5 matching bases. Trimming pared 0 bases from V and 5 bases from J, leaving 9 bases between. The CDR3 consists of 14 residues. Germline assignment: CDR1 SGDLS and CDR2 YYNGEE. CDR3 bases: TGTGCCAGCAGCGTAGAAGGGGAAGACAATGAGCAGTTCTTC. This gives the protein CASSVEGEDNEQFF.

The chain links TRBV19 to TRBJ1-2, with 10 bases lining up with TRBD1. Germline trimming cut 5 bases from V and 5 bases from J; bases unmatched to any gene: 8. CDR3 length: 15 amino acids. CDR1 is LNHDA and CDR2 is SQIVND in the germline V gene (reference sequence). In nucleotides, the CDR3 is TGTGCCAGTAGTCTGGACAGGGGGAATGTTTATGGCTACACCTTC. It yields the protein CASSLDRGNVYGYTF.

The rearrangement uses TRBV2 and TRBJ1-5, with unresolved D. Per germline, CDR1 SNHLY and CDR2 FYNNEI. Trimming cost V 7 bases and J 7 bases, with 11 bases left between them. CDR3 length equals 12 residues. CDR3 sequence: CASTGGEQPQHF. The CDR3 bases are TGTGCCAGCACCGGAGGAGAGCAGCCCCAGCATTTT.